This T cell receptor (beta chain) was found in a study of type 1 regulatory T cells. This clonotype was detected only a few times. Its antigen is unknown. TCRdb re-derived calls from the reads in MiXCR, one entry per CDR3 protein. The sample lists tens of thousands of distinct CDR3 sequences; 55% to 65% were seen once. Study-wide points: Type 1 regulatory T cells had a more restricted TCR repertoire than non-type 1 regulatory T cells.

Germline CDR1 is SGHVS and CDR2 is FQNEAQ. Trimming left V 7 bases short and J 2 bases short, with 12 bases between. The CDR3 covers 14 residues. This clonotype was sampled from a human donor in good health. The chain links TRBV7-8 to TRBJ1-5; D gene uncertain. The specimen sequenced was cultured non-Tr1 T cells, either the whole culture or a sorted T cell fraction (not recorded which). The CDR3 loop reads CASTGRVGNQPQHF. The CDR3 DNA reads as TGTGCCAGCACTGGACGAGTGGGCAATCAGCCCCAGCATTTT.